The present T cell receptor (beta chain) was sequenced within a study of early T cells in non-severe SARS-CoV-2 infection. Study details: With bulk RNA from unsorted whole blood as input, sequencing yielded unpaired chains. General study points: Sequences matched to VDJdb favored anti-spike CD8 responses, while private and CD4 specificities were missed.

A word on this clonotype: The antigen remains unidentified.

Individual cDNA molecules received unique molecular identifiers. One entry per CDR3 protein results from TCRdb running MiXCR on the 5' RACE reads. In the table there are more than 90,000 distinct CDR3 sequences, 9.5% to 12% of which are singletons. The source is an adult who was a healthcare worker with PCR-confirmed SARS-CoV-2 infection or an uninfected control (not recorded which). Source material: whole blood.

CDR3 sequence reads: CSASQGVNTEAFF. The CDR3 DNA is TGCAGTGCTAGTCAGGGTGTGAACACTGAAGCTTTCTTT. The chain has TRBV20-1 and TRBJ1-1; D is possibly TRBD1 (5 bases). V shed 3 bases and J shed 0 bases, with 8 bases lying between them. There are 13 residues in the CDR3. CDR1 is DFQATT, CDR2 SNEGSKA, per germline (reference sequence).